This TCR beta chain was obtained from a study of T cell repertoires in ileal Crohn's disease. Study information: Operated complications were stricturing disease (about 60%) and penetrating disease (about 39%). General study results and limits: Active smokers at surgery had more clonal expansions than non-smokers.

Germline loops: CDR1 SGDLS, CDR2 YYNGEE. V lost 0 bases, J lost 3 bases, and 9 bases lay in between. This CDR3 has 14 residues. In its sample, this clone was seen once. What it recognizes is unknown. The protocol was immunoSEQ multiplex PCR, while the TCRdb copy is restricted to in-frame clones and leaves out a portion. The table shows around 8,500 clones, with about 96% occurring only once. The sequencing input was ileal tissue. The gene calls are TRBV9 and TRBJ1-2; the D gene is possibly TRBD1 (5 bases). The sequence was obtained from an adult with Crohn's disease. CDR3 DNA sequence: TGTGCCAGCAGCGTAGACGGCAGGGACTATGGCTACACCTTC. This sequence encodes CASSVDGRDYGYTF. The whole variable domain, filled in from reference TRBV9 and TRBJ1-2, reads DSGVTQTPKHLITATGQRVTLRCSPRSGDLSVYWYQQSLDQGLQFLIQYYNGEERAKGNILERFSAQQFPDLHSELNLSSLELGDSALYFCASSVDGRDYGYTFGSGTRLTVV.